The 30 T cell receptor beta chains in this list originate from one sample, sequenced in a study of CD8 T cells in ankylosing spondylitis. TCRdb reprocessed the 5' RACE reads via MiXCR and lists one record per CDR3 protein. Of 180,000 or so distinct CDR3 sequences detected, 9.5% to 13% appear once; the ten largest clones hold 25% to 30%. Input material: blood, either unsorted or a sorted T cell fraction (not recorded which). The receptors here all came from a male donor with ankylosing spondylitis or in good health (not recorded which).

This clonotype occurred many times. The chain is built from TRBV3-1 and TRBJ2-3; 8 bases are shared with TRBD2. V shed 1 base, J shed 3 bases, and the junction held 6 bases outside the gene matches. Germline V gene data show CDR1 as LGHDT and CDR2 as YNNKEL (reference sequence). The CDR3 is 16 residues long. The CDR3 reads CASSQVERGGTDTQYF. The DNA of the CDR3 is TGTGCCAGCAGCCAAGTCGAACGGGGGGGGACAGATACGCAGTATTTT.

This clonotype showed up many times. This chain connects TRBV12-3 or TRBV12-4 to TRBJ1-1; weak D call: TRBD1 (6 bases). The ends were cut back, 1 base at V and 7 bases at J, with 10 bases in the middle. The CDR3 loop spans 13 amino acids. This CDR3 is CASSLGGQLEAFF. CDR3 in DNA: TGTGCCAGCAGTTTAGGAGGACAGCTTGAAGCTTTCTTT.

This clonotype was detected ten times or more. The V gene is TRBV7-7, the J gene TRBJ2-1; D is undetermined. The CDR3 consists of 15 residues. The V end lost 5 bases, the J end lost 0 bases, and 11 bases lay between the germline ends. Germline V CDR1 and CDR2: SSHAT, FNYEAQ (reference sequence). The CDR3 region has the DNA TGTGCCAGCAGCCCCCAGGCCCGCTCCTACAATGAGCAGTTCTTC. This gives the protein CASSPQARSYNEQFF.

The chain has TRBV20-1 and TRBJ1-1, with D hard to call. V was shortened by 1 base and J by 5 bases, with 11 bases between the two germline ends. Germline V gene data show CDR1 as DFQATT and CDR2 as SNEGSKA (reference sequence). CDR3 length: 13 residues. The CDR3 DNA sequence: TGCAGTGCTAGAGGTATGGGTGGGACTGAAGCTTTCTTT. This sequence encodes CSARGMGGTEAFF.

This clonotype was detected ten times or more. The V gene is TRBV7-9, the J gene TRBJ1-4; TRBD1 matches 7 bases. V was clipped by 8 bases and J by 7 bases; unmatched bases: 4. Per the germline V gene, CDR1 is SEHNR and CDR2 is FQNEAQ (reference sequence). The CDR3 has 12 residues. CDR3 DNA sequence: TGTGCCAGCGTGGACAGGCTTGAAAAACTGTTTTTT. Its translation is CASVDRLEKLFF.

This clonotype was observed many times. The rearrangement uses TRBV5-1 and TRBJ2-5; D remains unclear. The CDR3 spans 14 residues. CDR1 SGHRS and CDR2 YFSETQ come from the germline V gene. V lost 1 base, J lost 2 bases, and 9 bases lay in between. The CDR3 region is CASSLSRTQETQYF. CDR3 bases: TGCGCCAGCAGCTTGTCAAGGACGCAAGAGACCCAGTACTTC. Looking up the rest from reference TRBV5-1 and TRBJ2-5 gives the full variable domain: KAGVTQTPRYLIKTRGQQVTLSCSPISGHRSVSWYQQTPGQGLQFLFEYFSETQRNKGNFPGRFSGRQFSNSRSEMNVSTLELGDSALYLCASSLSRTQETQYFGPGTRLLVL.

This clonotype was counted at least ten times. The rearrangement joins TRBV27 to TRBJ2-7; TRBD1 matches at 7 bases. V lost 7 bases, J lost 1 base, and 4 bases stayed unmatched. There are 13 residues in the CDR3. Germline CDR1 and CDR2: MNHEY and SMNVEV (reference sequence). CDR3 amino acids: CASTGTDSYEQYF. In DNA, the CDR3 is TGTGCCAGCACCGGGACAGATTCCTACGAGCAGTACTTC.

This clonotype was observed many times. The rearrangement joins TRBV20-1 to TRBJ2-6, with D possibly matching TRBD1 (5 bases). V was shortened by 1 base and J by 2 bases, with 9 bases between the two germline ends. The germline V gene encodes CDR1 DFQATT and CDR2 SNEGSKA (reference sequence). This CDR3 is built from 15 residues. CDR3: CSARGPGTGANVLTF. The DNA for the CDR3 is TGCAGTGCTAGAGGCCCAGGGACTGGGGCCAACGTCCTGACTTTC.

This clonotype was seen repeatedly, ten times or more. The rearrangement uses TRBV27 and TRBJ2-5, with D perhaps TRBD1 (6 bases). Germline values: CDR1 MNHEY, CDR2 SMNVEV (reference sequence). The germline V and J ends were trimmed by 3 bases and 5 bases, with 16 bases remaining between them. The CDR3 is made up of 15 amino acids. The CDR3 DNA reads as TGTGCCAGCAGTTTTCAGTTTGGGGGCGGGGAGACCCAGTACTTC. Residues: CASSFQFGGGETQYF.

Many counts were recorded for this clonotype. The rearrangement joins TRBV10-3 to TRBJ2-1, with D tentatively TRBD1 (6 bases). V lost 0 bases and J 5 bases, leaving 14 bases between the germline ends. The CDR3 is 16 residues long. In germline, CDR1 is ENHRY, CDR2 SYGVKD. CDR3 amino acids: CAISESRDTGNNEQFF. Written as DNA, the CDR3 is TGTGCCATCAGTGAGTCCCGGGACACTGGGAACAATGAGCAGTTCTTC.

This clonotype was detected many times. The rearrangement uses TRBV10-2 and TRBJ1-2; D gene uncertain. Germline loops: CDR1 WSHSY, CDR2 SAAADI. This CDR3 is built from 13 residues. V was trimmed by 2 bases and J by 8 bases, leaving 12 bases between them. This CDR3 is CASSEGTEGGYTF. CDR3 bases: TGCGCCAGCAGTGAGGGAACAGAGGGCGGCTACACCTTC.

A few counts support this clonotype. The chain recombines TRBV2 with TRBJ2-7, with TRBD2 matching over 14 bases. This CDR3 spans 18 amino acids. Trimming removed 4 bases from V and 5 bases from J; junction bases left unmatched: 13. Per germline, CDR1 SNHLY and CDR2 FYNNEI. CDR3 nucleotides: TGTGCCAGCAGTGGGTCCCGGACTAGCGGGAGGTCGATCCACGAGCAGTACTTC. Amino acid sequence: CASSGSRTSGRSIHEQYF.

This clonotype has only a few counts. The V call is TRBV7-8, the J call TRBJ2-2; TRBD2 matches 10 bases. The CDR3 runs 18 residues. Germline V lookup: CDR1 SGHVS, CDR2 FQNEAQ. With V trimmed by 1 base and J by 4 bases, 9 bases remained unmatched. The CDR3 protein is CASSLGISGGAGTGELFF. CDR3 nucleotide sequence: TGTGCCAGCAGCTTAGGGATCAGCGGGGGGGCTGGCACCGGGGAGCTGTTTTTT. Full variable domain (outside the CDR3, taken from reference TRBV7-8 and TRBJ2-2): GAGVSQSPRYKVAKRGQDVALRCDPISGHVSLFWYQQALGQGPEFLTYFQNEAQLDKSGLPSDRFFAERPEGSVSTLKIQRTQQEDSAVYLCASSLGISGGAGTGELFFGEGSRLTVL.

This clonotype was counted between two and nine times. This chain uses TRBV19 with TRBJ2-5, with D possibly TRBD1 on 5 matching bases. The CDR3 covers 13 residues. V lost 7 bases and J lost 4, with 13 bases in between. Per germline, CDR1 LNHDA and CDR2 SQIVND (reference sequence). The CDR3 DNA reads as TGTGCCAGTAAAGGAAGACAGAGAGAGACCCAGTACTTC. Its translation is CASKGRQRETQYF. The entire variable domain, with the rest obtained from reference TRBV19 and TRBJ2-5, is as follows: DGGITQSPKYLFRKEGQNVTLSCEQNLNHDAMYWYRQDPGQGLRLIYYSQIVNDFQKGDIAEGYSVSREKKESFPLTVTSAQKNPTAFYLCASKGRQRETQYFGPGTRLLVL.

This clonotype has at least ten counts. Written as DNA, the CDR3 is TGTGCCAGCAGTGAAGCATCCCCCACAGATACGCAGTATTTT. Translating it yields CASSEASPTDTQYF. V gene TRBV2 combines with J gene TRBJ2-3, with D unresolved. V lost 0 bases, J lost 2 bases, and 6 bases lay in between. In germline, CDR1 is SNHLY, CDR2 FYNNEI. This CDR3 contains 14 residues.

This clonotype was recorded at least ten times. This chain uses TRBV28 with TRBJ1-2; D uncertain. CDR3 size: 13 residues. In germline, CDR1 is MDHEN, CDR2 SYDVKM. With 7 bases removed from V and 8 bases from J, the gap between germline ends came to 17 bases. The DNA for the CDR3 is TGTGCCAGCACCGTCGGGTTACCTGGGGGCTACACCTTC. It yields the protein CASTVGLPGGYTF.

Ten or more counts support this clonotype. The rearrangement links TRBV29-1 to TRBJ2-5; the match to TRBD2 covers 11 bases. CDR1 is SQVTM and CDR2 is ANQGSEA in the germline V gene. The CDR3 contains 13 residues. V gave up 2 bases and J gave up 9 bases; unmatched junction bases: 5. CDR3 nucleotides: TGCAGCGTTGAAAAACTAGCGGGAGTGGCCCAGTACTTC. Protein product: CSVEKLAGVAQYF. Full variable domain (outside the CDR3, taken from reference TRBV29-1 and TRBJ2-5): SAVISQKPSRDICQRGTSLTIQCQVDSQVTMMFWYRQQPGQSLTLIATANQGSEATYESGFVIDKFPISRPNLTFSTLTVSNMSPEDSSIYLCSVEKLAGVAQYFGPGTRLLVL.

This clonotype was seen repeatedly, ten times or more. V gene TRBV5-1 combines with J gene TRBJ1-2, with TRBD1 matching over 10 bases. V shed 2 bases and J 8 bases; nucleotides not matched to a gene: 6. The CDR3 length is 14 residues. Germline CDR1 is SGHRS and CDR2 is YFSETQ. The CDR3 loop is CASSFGQGVIGYTF. The CDR3 nucleotides are TGCGCCAGCAGCTTCGGACAGGGGGTAATCGGCTACACCTTC.

This clonotype has ten or more counts. The V gene is TRBV6-1, the J gene TRBJ2-5; D unresolved. Germline loops: CDR1 MNHNS, CDR2 SASEGT. V gave up 4 bases and J gave up 5 bases, with 11 bases separating them. CDR3 size: 13 residues. CDR3 amino acids: CASSAATWETQYF. The CDR3 DNA reads as TGTGCCAGCAGTGCAGCTACTTGGGAGACCCAGTACTTC.

This clonotype was counted only a few times. This rearrangement joins TRBV5-1 to TRBJ2-3; 13 nucleotides align to TRBD2. This CDR3 comprises 17 residues. CDR1 SGHRS and CDR2 YFSETQ come from the germline V gene. Unmatched junction bases numbered 12, after V lost 10 bases and J lost 1 base. The DNA of the CDR3 is TGCGCCTCAGAGTCCGGGACTAGCGGGGATCGCACAGATACGCAGTATTTT. Its protein is CASESGTSGDRTDTQYF.

This clonotype was picked up many times. The gene calls are TRBV20-1 and TRBJ2-2; 11 bases are a match to TRBD2. Germline-derived CDR1 and CDR2 are DFQATT and SNEGSKA (reference sequence). CDR3 length equals 15 residues. Trimming took 0 bases from V and 8 from J; bases not matched to a gene: 5. The CDR3 loop reads CSARDRLAGRGELFF. The CDR3 DNA is TGCAGTGCTAGAGACCGACTAGCGGGGAGGGGGGAGCTGTTTTTT.

This clonotype was observed at least ten times. The chain carries TRBV4-3 and TRBJ2-1; the D is unclear. Germline V CDR1 and CDR2: LGHNA, YSLEER. V was shortened by 4 bases and J by 3 bases, with 7 bases between the two germline ends. CDR3 length: 13 residues. The CDR3 sequence: CASSPSLYNEQFF. CDR3 nucleotide sequence: TGCGCCAGCAGCCCCTCCCTCTACAATGAGCAGTTCTTC.

This clonotype was seen a few times. The V call is TRBV18, the J call TRBJ2-1; TRBD1 matches at 9 bases. Germline V gene sequence: CDR1 KGHSH, CDR2 LQKENI. The ends lost 4 bases at V and 7 bases at J; junction bases unmatched: 2. The CDR3 extends over 13 amino acids. CDR3 coding DNA: TGTGCCAGCTCACGCGGGACAGGGAATGAGCAGTTCTTC. It codes for CASSRGTGNEQFF.

The sample holds a few counts of this clonotype. This chain links TRBV11-3 with TRBJ1-2; D uncertain. Trimming removed 1 base from V and 8 bases from J, with 11 bases in between. CDR3 length: 13 amino acids. Germline V gives CDR1 SGHNT, CDR2 YENEEA. The CDR3 is CASSLGRADGYTF. CDR3 in DNA: TGTGCCAGCAGCTTAGGTCGCGCGGACGGCTACACCTTC.

This clonotype was observed many times. The CDR3 nucleotides read TGTGCCAGCAGTCTGACGGGACAGGTGGAGTTCTTC. It is translated as CASSLTGQVEFF. This chain joins TRBV12-3 or TRBV12-4 and TRBJ2-1, with TRBD1 identical over 8 bases. CDR3 length equals 12 residues. V trimming: 5 bases; J trimming: 14 bases; junction bases outside the gene matches: 8.

In its sample, this clonotype was seen a few times. The chain employs TRBV9 and TRBJ2-1; 8 positions match TRBD2. V lost 2 bases to trimming and J lost 2 bases; unmatched junction nucleotides: 6. This CDR3 is 16 amino acids long. The germline V gene encodes CDR1 SGDLS and CDR2 YYNGEE. CDR3 loop: CASSVTGGHAYNEQFF. The CDR3 nucleotides read TGTGCCAGCAGCGTGACGGGGGGGCATGCCTACAATGAGCAGTTCTTC.

This clonotype has a count of ten or more. The CDR3 DNA reads as TGTGCCAGCAGCCAATTCGGACAGACCCGAACTGAAGCTTTCTTT. Translation gives CASSQFGQTRTEAFF. The chain recombines TRBV16 with TRBJ1-1, with TRBD1 as a possible D gene (6 bases). Germline V gene lookup returns CDR1 KGHSY and CDR2 FQNENV. V was cut by 1 base and J by 5 bases, with 14 bases left in between. This CDR3 has 15 residues.

In this sample, this clonotype turned up once. Since a much larger clone is just one base distant, this may be a read error. The chain combines TRBV12-3 or TRBV12-4 with TRBJ2-1, with D maybe TRBD2 (6 bases). Trimming took off 2 bases at V and 9 bases at J, with 23 bases between the two ends. The CDR3 is made up of 17 amino acids. The CDR3 loop is CASSLRAGEEGRAEQFF. In nucleotides, the CDR3 is TGTGCCAGCAGTTTAAGAGCAGGCGAGGAGGGAAGGGCTGAGCAGTTCTTC.

This clonotype has a count of ten or more. This rearrangement joins TRBV4-1 to TRBJ1-2, with 10 bases fitting TRBD1. CDR3 length: 18 residues. After removal of 2 bases from V and 7 bases from J, the junction contained 16 bases not matched to a gene. CDR1 MGHRA and CDR2 YSYEKL come from the germline V gene. CDR3 DNA sequence: TGCGCCAGCAGCCAAACCGGGACAGGGGCGCCCGGGGCGGCTGGCTACACCTTC. Protein sequence: CASSQTGTGAPGAAGYTF.

This clonotype was picked up many times. The chain recombines TRBV29-1 with TRBJ2-5; D may match TRBD1 or TRBD2 (5 bases each). The CDR3 is made up of 12 amino acids. V lost 3 bases, J lost 5 bases, and 10 bases lay in between. From germline, CDR1 is SQVTM and CDR2 ANQGSEA. CDR3 sequence (DNA): TGCAGCGTTGATCGAGGGGATGAGACCCAGTACTTC. This codes for CSVDRGDETQYF.